The 14 T cell receptor beta chains below come from one sample, sequenced in a study of cytomegalovirus exposure and HLA in healthy donors. The PCR employed 60 Vbeta primers together with 13 Jbeta primers. Clones were read by immunoSEQ multiplex PCR, and TCRdb kept only the in-frame ones, dropping some. This sample yields about 120,000 clones, of which around 69% are seen a single time; about 8.1% belongs to the top ten. Sequences were obtained from PBMCs. These TCRs come from a woman between 35 and 50 years old in good health and CMV-seropositive.

This chain uses TRBV29-1 with TRBJ2-2; D is undetermined. This CDR3 contains 12 residues. The germline V gene has CDR1 SQVTM and CDR2 ANQGSEA. The ends were cut back, 6 bases at V and 5 bases at J, with 10 bases in the middle. The CDR3 DNA is TGCAGCGTCCTGGGCGAAACCGGGGAGCTGTTTTTT. This sequence encodes CSVLGETGELFF.

The genes are TRBV9 and TRBJ2-1; perhaps TRBD2 as D (5 bases). Trimming took 3 bases from V and 0 from J, leaving 13 bases between them. The CDR3 consists of 16 residues. The germline CDR1 and CDR2 sequences are SGDLS and YYNGEE. The CDR3 coding sequence is TGTGCCAGCAGCGGAGACGGAAGCGGCTCCTACAATGAGCAGTTCTTC. This translates into CASSGDGSGSYNEQFF. The whole variable domain, filled in from reference TRBV9 and TRBJ2-1, reads DSGVTQTPKHLITATGQRVTLRCSPRSGDLSVYWYQQSLDQGLQFLIQYYNGEERAKGNILERFSAQQFPDLHSELNLSSLELGDSALYFCASSGDGSGSYNEQFFGPGTRLTVL.

This clone was seen a handful of times. The J gene is TRBJ2-7, the V gene TRBV7-8, with 7 bases aligning to TRBD2. With V trimmed by 5 bases and J by 3 bases, 10 bases remained unmatched. This CDR3 spans 15 amino acids. Germline loops: CDR1 SGHVS, CDR2 FQNEAQ. CDR3 coding DNA: TGTGCCAGCAGCCAAAGAAGTGGGACTATCTACGAGCAGTACTTC. It translates to CASSQRSGTIYEQYF.

The chain combines TRBV19 with TRBJ2-3, with 9 bases lining up with TRBD2. The CDR3 is 14 amino acids. With 6 bases clipped from V and 2 bases from J, the junction kept 3 bases outside the gene matches. Germline values: CDR1 LNHDA, CDR2 SQIVND (reference sequence). CDR3 in amino acids: CASRLAGHTDTQYF. The CDR3 coding sequence is TGTGCCAGTAGACTAGCGGGCCACACAGATACGCAGTATTTT.

Turning to this clone: The sample contains more than one DNA sequence encoding this CDR3. This chain joins TRBV5-1 and TRBJ1-1; perhaps TRBD1 as D (5 bases). This CDR3 is built from 13 residues. The V end lost 1 base, the J end lost 1 base, and 5 bases lay between the germline ends. CDR1 is SGHRS and CDR2 is YFSETQ in the germline V gene. CDR3 amino acids: CASSLQGNTEAFF. The CDR3 coding sequence is TGCGCCAGCAGCTTGCAGGGGAACACTGAAGCTTTCTTT.

This chain uses TRBV19 with TRBJ2-7; TRBD2 matches 7 bases. Germline lookup yields CDR1 LNHDA and CDR2 SQIVND (reference sequence). The CDR3 is 15 amino acids. V lost 5 bases to trimming and J lost 5 bases; unmatched junction nucleotides: 12. The CDR3 DNA follows: TGTGCCAGTAGTCTTCGCATGGGGGGGGTCGACGAGCAGTACTTC. Translated, it gives CASSLRMGGVDEQYF.

The rearrangement joins TRBV11-3 to TRBJ2-6; TRBD1 aligns across 7 bases. The CDR3 is 17 amino acids. The ends lost 5 bases at V and 4 bases at J; junction bases unmatched: 11. The V gene's germline CDR1 is SGHNT and CDR2 YENEEA. CDR3 amino acids: CASSPTTGMAGANVLTF. CDR3 coding DNA: TGTGCCAGCAGCCCCACGACAGGGATGGCAGGGGCCAACGTCCTGACTTTC.

This rearrangement joins TRBV7-9 to TRBJ2-1; TRBD2 is a possible D gene (5 bases). From germline, CDR1 is SEHNR and CDR2 FQNEAQ (reference sequence). V lost 0 bases and J 6 bases, leaving 21 bases between the germline ends. The CDR3 spans 18 residues. CDR3 in amino acids: CASSLARASQGPFNEQFF. CDR3 nucleotide sequence: TGTGCCAGCAGCTTAGCGCGGGCTAGCCAAGGGCCCTTCAATGAGCAGTTCTTC.

The chain couples TRBV7-3 to TRBJ2-3, with D tentatively TRBD2 (6 bases). The CDR3 covers 14 residues. The V end lost 3 bases, the J end lost 5 bases, and 12 bases lay between the germline ends. From germline, CDR1 is SGHTA and CDR2 FQGTGA. DNA of the CDR3: TGTGCCAGCAGCTTTGAACACGGGGGAGATACGCAGTATTTT. Translation gives CASSFEHGGDTQYF.

The chain is built from TRBV5-4 and TRBJ2-7, with 16 bases aligning to TRBD2. The trim removed 5 bases at V and 7 bases at J, leaving 9 bases unmatched. Germline V gene data show CDR1 as SGHNT and CDR2 as YYREEE (reference sequence). This CDR3 contains 16 residues. The CDR3 nucleotides are TGTGCCAGCAGTTTACCGGGACTAGCGGGAGGGGGGGAGCAGTACTTC. Amino acids: CASSLPGLAGGGEQYF.

The rearrangement uses TRBV19 and TRBJ1-2, with TRBD1 matching 9 bases. Looked up from germline, CDR1 is LNHDA and CDR2 is SQIVND (reference sequence). Trimming took 7 bases from V and 9 from J; bases not matched to a gene: 9. The CDR3 is made up of 13 amino acids. The CDR3 reads CASNLDRGMSYTF. The CDR3 DNA reads TGTGCCAGTAATCTGGACAGGGGAATGAGCTACACCTTC.

In this sample, this clone turned up a few times. The chain has TRBV5-1 and TRBJ1-2, with a possible D match to TRBD1 (5 bases). The CDR3 covers 14 residues. V lost 1 base, J lost 2 bases, and 9 bases lay in between. Germline CDR1 is SGHRS and CDR2 is YFSETQ. CDR3 region: CASSLQGANYGYTF. In DNA form, the CDR3 reads TGCGCCAGCAGCTTGCAAGGGGCGAACTATGGCTACACCTTC.

V gene TRBV28 combines with J gene TRBJ1-5; D perhaps matches TRBD1 (6 bases). Germline V gives CDR1 MDHEN, CDR2 SYDVKM. Trimming removed 6 bases from V and 9 bases from J, with 12 bases in between. The CDR3 sequence is 12 residues long. CDR3 DNA sequence: TGTGCCAGCAGGGCAGGGGAGAGGCCCCAGCATTTT. Amino acid sequence: CASRAGERPQHF.

This clone was seen a few times. The chain recombines TRBV29-1 with TRBJ1-1; D is unclear. The CDR3 is 11 residues long. Trimming took 4 bases from V and 1 from J, leaving 4 bases between them. The germline gives CDR1 SQVTM, CDR2 ANQGSEA. CDR3 amino acids: CSVGANTEAFF. The CDR3 DNA follows: TGCAGCGTTGGGGCGAACACTGAAGCTTTCTTT. Supplemented by reference TRBV29-1 and TRBJ1-1, the full variable domain reads SAVISQKPSRDICQRGTSLTIQCQVDSQVTMMFWYRQQPGQSLTLIATANQGSEATYESGFVIDKFPISRPNLTFSTLTVSNMSPEDSSIYLCSVGANTEAFFGQGTRLTVV.